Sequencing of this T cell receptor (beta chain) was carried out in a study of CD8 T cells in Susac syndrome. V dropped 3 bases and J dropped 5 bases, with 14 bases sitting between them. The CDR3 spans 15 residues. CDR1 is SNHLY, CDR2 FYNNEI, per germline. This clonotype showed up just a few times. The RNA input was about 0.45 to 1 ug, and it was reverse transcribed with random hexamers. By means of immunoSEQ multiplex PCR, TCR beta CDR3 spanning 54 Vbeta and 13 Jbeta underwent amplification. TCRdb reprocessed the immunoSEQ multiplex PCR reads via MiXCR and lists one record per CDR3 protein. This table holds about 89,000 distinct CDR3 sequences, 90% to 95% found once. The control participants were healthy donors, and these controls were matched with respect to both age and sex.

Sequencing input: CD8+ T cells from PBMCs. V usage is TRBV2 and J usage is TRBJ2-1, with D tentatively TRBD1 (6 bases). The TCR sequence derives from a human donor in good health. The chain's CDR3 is CASSDQGFTDNEQFF. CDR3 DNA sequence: TGTGCCAGCAGTGATCAGGGGTTTACTGACAATGAGCAGTTCTTC.